This T cell receptor (beta chain) was obtained from a study of cytomegalovirus exposure and HLA in healthy donors. Data came from immunoSEQ multiplex PCR; TCRdb stores just in-frame clones and leaves some out. The table has about 130,000 clones, 90% seen once; the top ten hold roughly 6.5%. Trimming at V came to 2 bases and at J to 1 base, leaving 2 bases not matched to a gene. The CDR3 sequence is 15 residues long. Per germline, CDR1 MRHNA and CDR2 SNTAGT. This chain uses TRBV6-4 with TRBJ2-7; 10 bases align to TRBD1. Input material: PBMCs. This TCR derives from a woman aged 30 to 39 in good health and CMV-seropositive. The CDR3 reads CASSDRDRGSYEQYF. The DNA for the CDR3 is TGTGCCAGCAGTGACCGGGACAGGGGATCCTACGAGCAGTACTTC.